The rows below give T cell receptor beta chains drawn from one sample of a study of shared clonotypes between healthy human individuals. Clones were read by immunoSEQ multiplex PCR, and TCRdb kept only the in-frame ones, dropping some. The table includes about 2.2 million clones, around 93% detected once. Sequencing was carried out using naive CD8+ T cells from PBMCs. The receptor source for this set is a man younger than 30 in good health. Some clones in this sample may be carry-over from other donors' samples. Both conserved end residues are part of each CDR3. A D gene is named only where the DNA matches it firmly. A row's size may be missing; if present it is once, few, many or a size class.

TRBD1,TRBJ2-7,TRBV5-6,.,CASSLEVGGWTDEQYF,TGTGCCAGCAGCTTGGAGGTAGGGGGCTGGACGGACGAGCAGTACTTC
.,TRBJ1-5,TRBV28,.,CASSFRVNQPQHF,TGTGCCAGCAGTTTCCGAGTCAATCAGCCCCAGCATTTT
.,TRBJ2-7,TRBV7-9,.,CASSSHPPGPPSGEQYF,TGTGCCAGCAGCTCCCACCCTCCGGGACCCCCCAGTGGCGAGCAGTACTTC
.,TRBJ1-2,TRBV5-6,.,CASSSFYGYTF,TGTGCCAGCAGCTCCTTTTATGGCTACACCTTC
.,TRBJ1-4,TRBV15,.,CATSRVGQLEKLFF,TGTGCCACCAGCAGAGTAGGGCAGCTAGAAAAACTGTTTTTT
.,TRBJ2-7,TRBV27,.,CASSKRGANAEQYF,TGTGCCAGCAGCAAACGCGGGGCGAACGCGGAGCAGTACTTC
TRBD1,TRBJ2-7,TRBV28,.,CASSPDRGSSYEQYF,TGTGCCAGCAGTCCGGACAGGGGGAGCTCCTACGAGCAGTACTTC
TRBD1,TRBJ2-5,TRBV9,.,CASSGGQSGETQYF,TGTGCCAGCAGCGGGGGACAGAGCGGAGAGACCCAGTACTTC
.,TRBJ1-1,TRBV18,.,CASSPPRQELEAFF,TGTGCCAGCTCACCACCGCGGCAGGAGCTTGAAGCTTTCTTT
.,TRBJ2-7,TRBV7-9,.,CASSSGPQGITYEQYF,TGTGCCAGCAGCTCCGGCCCCCAGGGTATAACCTACGAGCAGTACTTC
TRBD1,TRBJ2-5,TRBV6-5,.,CASSFLGTETETQYF,TGTGCCAGCAGTTTTCTCGGGACAGAAACGGAGACCCAGTACTTC
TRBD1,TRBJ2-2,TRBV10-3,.,CAISESRQGAATGELFF,TGTGCCATCAGTGAGTCTAGGCAGGGGGCGGCCACCGGGGAGCTGTTTTTT
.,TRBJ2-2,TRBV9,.,CASSVKISGTPNTGELFF,TGTGCCAGCAGCGTGAAGATCTCCGGGACACCAAACACCGGGGAGCTGTTTTTT
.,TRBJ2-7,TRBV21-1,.,CASSGQGKFAQYF,TGTGCCAGCAGTGGCCAGGGGAAGTTCGCGCAGTACTTC
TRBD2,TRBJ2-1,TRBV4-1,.,CASSQRGTSVEQFF,TGCGCCAGCAGCCAACGTGGGACTAGCGTTGAGCAGTTCTTC
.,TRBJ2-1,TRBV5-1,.,CASSLSAGPAYNEQFF,TGCGCCAGCAGCTTGTCTGCGGGACCAGCCTACAATGAGCAGTTCTTC
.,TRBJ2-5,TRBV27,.,CASRGKPKETQYF,TGTGCCAGCAGAGGGAAGCCAAAAGAGACCCAGTACTTC
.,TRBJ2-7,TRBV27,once,CASSLKGSGDGPLGQYF,TGTGCCAGCAGTTTAAAAGGTTCGGGGGACGGGCCCCTTGGGCAGTACTTC
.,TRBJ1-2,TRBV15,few,CATSTLRDYGYTF,TGTGCCACCAGCACCCTGAGGGACTATGGCTACACCTTC
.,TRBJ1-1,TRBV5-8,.,CASSFRRGEPFF,TGTGCCAGCAGCTTCCGGCGGGGGGAACCTTTCTTT
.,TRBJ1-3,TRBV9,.,CASSVLGGSGNTIYF,TGTGCCAGCAGCGTACTTGGAGGCTCTGGAAACACCATATATTTT
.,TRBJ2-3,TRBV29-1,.,CSEQGEDTQYF,TGCAGCGAACAGGGTGAAGATACGCAGTATTTT
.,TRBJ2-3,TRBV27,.,CASSLSRSTGTPWDTQYF,TGTGCCAGCAGTTTATCCCGAAGTACCGGGACACCCTGGGATACGCAGTATTTT
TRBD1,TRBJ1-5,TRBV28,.,CASRDTGGNQPQHF,TGTGCCAGTAGAGACACAGGGGGCAATCAGCCCCAGCATTTT
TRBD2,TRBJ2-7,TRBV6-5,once,CASSYGLAGAREQYF,TGTGCCAGCAGTTATGGGCTAGCGGGAGCAAGGGAGCAGTACTTC
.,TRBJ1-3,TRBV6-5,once,CASSYSQISGNTIYF,TGTGCCAGCAGTTACTCCCAGATCTCTGGAAACACCATATATTTT
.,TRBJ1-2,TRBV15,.,CATSRDRDMGDGYTF,TGTGCCACCAGCAGAGACAGGGACATGGGGGATGGCTACACCTTC
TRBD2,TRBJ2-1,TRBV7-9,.,CASSLGAGVDEQFF,TGTGCCAGCAGCTTAGGTGCGGGAGTGGATGAGCAGTTCTTC
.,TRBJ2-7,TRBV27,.,CASSPLTPSGFRGYEQYF,TGTGCCAGCAGTCCACTTACCCCCAGTGGATTCCGGGGCTACGAGCAGTACTTC
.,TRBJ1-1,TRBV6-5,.,CASSYSGHTEAFF,TGTGCCAGCAGTTACTCAGGGCACACTGAAGCTTTCTTT
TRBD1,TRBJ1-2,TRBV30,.,CAWSNRGRDGYTF,TGTGCCTGGAGTAACAGGGGGCGCGATGGCTACACCTTC
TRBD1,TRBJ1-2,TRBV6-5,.,CASSRDSFDGYTF,TGTGCCAGCAGCCGGGACAGCTTCGATGGCTACACCTTC
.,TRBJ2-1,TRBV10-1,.,CASSEGLGNEQFF,TGCGCCAGCAGTGAAGGCCTGGGCAATGAGCAGTTCTTC
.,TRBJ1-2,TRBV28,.,CASSSDIDYYGYTF,TGTGCCAGCAGTTCGGACATCGATTACTATGGCTACACCTTC
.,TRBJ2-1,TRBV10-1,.,CASSESQPASDEQFF,TGCGCCAGCAGTGAGTCACAACCGGCCTCCGATGAGCAGTTCTTC
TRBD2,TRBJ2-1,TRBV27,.,CASSLGGESFF,TGTGCCAGCAGTTTGGGGGGGGAGTCGTTCTTC
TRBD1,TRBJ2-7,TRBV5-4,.,CASSWGDRGSYEQYF,TGTGCCAGCAGCTGGGGGGACAGGGGCTCCTACGAGCAGTACTTC
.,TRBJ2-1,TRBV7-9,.,CASSLLMLQGPSSYNEQFF,TGTGCCAGCAGCTTATTGATGTTGCAGGGCCCGAGCTCCTACAATGAGCAGTTCTTC
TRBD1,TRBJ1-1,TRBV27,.,CASSSKQGRTEAFF,TGTGCCAGCAGTTCTAAACAGGGGAGGACTGAAGCTTTCTTT
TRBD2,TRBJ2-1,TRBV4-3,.,CASSQDLLAGTYNEQFF,TGCGCCAGCAGCCAAGACCTACTAGCGGGGACATACAATGAGCAGTTCTTC
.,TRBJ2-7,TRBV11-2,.,CASSLGVGSYEQYF,TGTGCCAGCAGCTTAGGGGTAGGGTCTTACGAGCAGTACTTC
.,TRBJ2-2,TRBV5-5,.,CASSFRSLPGYANTGELFF,TGTGCCAGCAGCTTCAGAAGTCTCCCGGGCTACGCGAACACCGGGGAGCTGTTTTTT
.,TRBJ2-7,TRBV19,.,CASSIGRGPAYEQYF,TGTGCCAGTAGTATAGGCAGGGGTCCTGCCTACGAGCAGTACTTC
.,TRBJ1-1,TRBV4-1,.,CASSPIGITVNTEAFF,TGCGCCAGCAGCCCCATCGGCATAACAGTGAACACTGAAGCTTTCTTT
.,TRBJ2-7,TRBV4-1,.,CASSPGVGPYEQYF,TGCGCCAGCAGCCCAGGGGTCGGACCCTACGAGCAGTACTTC
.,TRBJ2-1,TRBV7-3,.,CASSLTGRSSYNEQFF,TGTGCCAGCAGCTTAACGGGGCGGAGCTCCTACAATGAGCAGTTCTTC
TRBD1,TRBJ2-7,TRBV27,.,CASSFGDSSYEQYF,TGTGCCAGCAGTTTTGGGGACAGCTCCTACGAGCAGTACTTC